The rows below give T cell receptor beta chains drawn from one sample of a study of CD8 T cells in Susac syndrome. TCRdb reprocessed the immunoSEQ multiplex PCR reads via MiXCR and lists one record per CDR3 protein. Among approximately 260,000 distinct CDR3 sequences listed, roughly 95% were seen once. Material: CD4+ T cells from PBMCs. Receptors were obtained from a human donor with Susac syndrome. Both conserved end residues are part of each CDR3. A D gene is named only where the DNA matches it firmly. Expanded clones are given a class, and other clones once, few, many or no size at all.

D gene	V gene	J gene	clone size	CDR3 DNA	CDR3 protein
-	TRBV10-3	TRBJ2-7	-	TGTGCCATCAGTGGTGCTCAGGGGTCCTACGAGCAGTACTTC	CAISGAQGSYEQYF
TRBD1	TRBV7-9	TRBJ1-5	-	TGTGCCAGCAGCCGGGACAGGGGGTACAATCAGCCCCAGCATTTT	CASSRDRGYNQPQHF
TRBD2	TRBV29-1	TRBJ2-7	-	TGCAGCGTTGTGTTTGTTATGGGACTAGCTTACGAGCAGTACTTC	CSVVFVMGLAYEQYF
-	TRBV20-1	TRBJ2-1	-	TGCAGTGCTAGAGTCCTTATGGCGGTGGCCTCCTACAATGAGCAGTTCTTC	CSARVLMAVASYNEQFF
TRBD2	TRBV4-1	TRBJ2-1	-	TGCGCCAGCAGCCAATTACTAGCGGGGGCCTACAATGAGCAGTTCTTC	CASSQLLAGAYNEQFF
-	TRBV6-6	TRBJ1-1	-	TGTGCCAGCAGCCGGCCTATTGAAGCTTTCTTT	CASSRPIEAFF
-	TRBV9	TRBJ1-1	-	TGTGCCAGCAGCCCAGTTCGCCGGGGCACTGAAGCTTTCTTT	CASSPVRRGTEAFF
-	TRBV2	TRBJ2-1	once	TGTGCCAGCAGTGAAGCGACACCAACATCGAAGTTCTTC	CASSEATPTSKFF
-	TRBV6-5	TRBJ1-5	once	TGTGCCAGCAGTTACCCCCCCGGGACGGGAATGGGTCAGCCCCAGCATTTT	CASSYPPGTGMGQPQHF
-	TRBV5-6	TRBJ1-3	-	TGTGCCAGCAGCTTTGGTGCGCACTCTGGAAACACCATATATTTT	CASSFGAHSGNTIYF
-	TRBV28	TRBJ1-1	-	TGTGCCAGCAGTCTAACGGGACAATTGAACACTGAAGCTTTCTTT	CASSLTGQLNTEAFF
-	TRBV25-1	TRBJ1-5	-	TGTGCCAGCTCACCTCGTTCCAATCAGCCCCAGCATTTT	CASSPRSNQPQHF
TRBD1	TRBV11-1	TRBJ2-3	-	TGTGCCAGCAGGTTACAGGGGATAAGCACAGATACGCAGTATTTT	CASRLQGISTDTQYF
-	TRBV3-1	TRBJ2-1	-	TGTGCCAGCAGCCAAGCGTTTAGCGGCCGGCTCAATGAGCAGTTCTTC	CASSQAFSGRLNEQFF
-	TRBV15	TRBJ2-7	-	TGTGCCACCAGCAGAGATCCCGGGGGCGAGCAGTACTTC	CATSRDPGGEQYF
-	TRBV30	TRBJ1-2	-	TGTGCCTGGAGTCCTTCAGACTATGGCTACACCTTC	CAWSPSDYGYTF
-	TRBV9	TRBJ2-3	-	TGTGCCAGCAAACCAACGGTCAAGGGCACAGATACGCAGTATTTT	CASKPTVKGTDTQYF
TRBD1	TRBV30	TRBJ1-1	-	TGTGCCTGGGGGACAGGGGGCATTTACACTGAAGCTTTCTTT	CAWGTGGIYTEAFF
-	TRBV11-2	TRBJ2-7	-	TGTGCCAGCAGCTCTTTATCTGCCGCCGAGCAGTACTTC	CASSSLSAAEQYF
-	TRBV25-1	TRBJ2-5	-	TGTGCCAGCAGTGGGGGACACTGGGAGACCCAGTACTTC	CASSGGHWETQYF
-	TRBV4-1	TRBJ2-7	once	TGCGCCAGCAGCCAAGAACGTAACGGGGGGCAGTACTTC	CASSQERNGGQYF
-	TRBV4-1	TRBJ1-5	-	TGCGCCAGCAGCCAAGTTATCACGGGCCAGCCCCAGCATTTT	CASSQVITGQPQHF
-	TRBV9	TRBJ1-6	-	TGTGCCAGCAGCGCAGGGAATTCACCCCTCCACTTT	CASSAGNSPLHF
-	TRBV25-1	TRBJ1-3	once	TGTGCCAGCAGTGATACACCCGGACGGAGCTCTGGAAACACCATATATTTT	CASSDTPGRSSGNTIYF
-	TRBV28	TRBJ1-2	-	TGTGCCAGCAGCGTCGCTCAGGAGAATTATGGCTACACCTTC	CASSVAQENYGYTF
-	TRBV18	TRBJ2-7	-	TGTGCCAGCTCACCACCGTCAGTCAGGGAGCAGTACTTC	CASSPPSVREQYF